Below are 11 T cell receptor beta chains sequenced from a single sample in a study of identical twins listed by TCRdb under 2016. To prepare the library, 5' RACE was applied. The instrument was an Illumina HiSeq 2000. TCRdb reran the public reads through fastp at Q25 and MiXCR, keeping productive beta chains. Each entry is one CDR3 protein sequence, shown with its most common DNA and genes. This sample comprises hundreds of thousands of distinct CDR3 sequences, approximately 6% of them detected only once. Roughly 1.6% of the sample belongs to the ten largest clones. Specimen: naive T cells sorted from blood. In light of the paper, this sample's cell subset or site label describes: cells isolated with a human naive T-cell isolation kit. These receptors all stem from a man aged 18 to 30 in good health.

This clonotype was seen repeatedly, ten times or more. This chain joins TRBV12-3 or TRBV12-4 and TRBJ2-1, with 12 positions matching TRBD2. J lost 10 bases, V lost 7 bases, and 11 bases had no gene match. The CDR3 has 15 amino acids. CDR3 amino acids: CASTVTSGGLGEQFF. For the CDR3, the DNA is TGTGCCAGCACCGTGACTAGCGGGGGATTAGGAGAGCAGTTCTTC.

This clonotype was counted ten times or more. The rearrangement joins TRBV12-3 or TRBV12-4 to TRBJ2-1, with 11 nucleotides matching TRBD2. Germline trimming cut 1 base from V and 2 bases from J; bases unmatched to any gene: 7. The CDR3 covers 18 residues. The CDR3 nucleotides are TGTGCCAGCAGTTTAGGTCGGCTAGCGGGAGGCCCCTACAATGAGCAGTTCTTC. It yields the protein CASSLGRLAGGPYNEQFF.

This clonotype showed up many times. V usage is TRBV24-1 and J usage is TRBJ2-1, with D possibly matching TRBD1 (7 bases). The CDR3 contains 13 residues. The germline V gene has CDR1 KGHDR and CDR2 SFDVKD. Trimming removed 5 bases from V and 10 bases from J, with 14 bases in between. CDR3 bases: TGTGCCACCAGTGGACCGACAGGGAGGGAGCAGTTCTTC. Translation gives CATSGPTGREQFF.

The table lists this clonotype with many counts. The chain employs TRBV20-1 and TRBJ2-7; 10 positions match TRBD2. The junction had 12 bases not matched to a gene; V was cut back by 2 bases and J by 5 bases. The CDR3 runs to 16 residues. CDR1 is DFQATT, CDR2 SNEGSKA, per germline (reference sequence). This CDR3 is CSARWTSGPENHEQYV. The CDR3 region has the DNA TGCAGTGCTAGATGGACTAGCGGTCCAGAAAATCACGAGCAGTACGTC.

There are a few counts of this clonotype. The V gene is TRBV12-3 or TRBV12-4, the J gene TRBJ1-2; 9 positions agree with TRBD1. The CDR3 is 16 residues long. V shed 5 bases, J shed 4 bases, and the junction held 11 bases outside the gene matches. The CDR3, as DNA: TGTGCCAGCAGTGGAACGGACAGGGGTCTACTCTATGGCTACACCTTC. Amino acid sequence: CASSGTDRGLLYGYTF.

This chain joins TRBV28 and TRBJ2-7, with 11 positions matching TRBD2. Trimming at V came to 4 bases and at J to 2 bases, leaving 4 bases not matched to a gene. Germline values: CDR1 MDHEN, CDR2 SYDVKM. This CDR3 is built from 15 residues. Written as DNA, the CDR3 is TGTGCCAGCAGTTCGGGACTAGCGGCGCCCTACGAGCAGTACTTC. Translated, it gives CASSSGLAAPYEQYF. Full variable domain (outside the CDR3, taken from reference TRBV28 and TRBJ2-7): DVKVTQSSRYLVKRTGEKVFLECVQDMDHENMFWYRQDPGLGLRLIYFSYDVKMKEKGDIPEGYSVSREKKERFSLILESASTNQTSMYLCASSSGLAAPYEQYFGPGTRLTVT.

In its sample, this clonotype was seen many times. V is TRBV10-3 and J is TRBJ1-1; 10 bases fit TRBD1. Germline V lookup: CDR1 ENHRY, CDR2 SYGVKD. After removal of 4 bases from V and 0 bases from J, the junction contained 2 bases not matched to a gene. The CDR3 length is 15 residues. The CDR3 coding sequence is TGTGCCATCAGTGGGACAGGGGGGGTGAACACTGAAGCTTTCTTT. Its translation: CAISGTGGVNTEAFF.

This clonotype was counted many times. The rearrangement joins TRBV10-3 to TRBJ2-3; D call uncertain. CDR1 and CDR2 (germline): ENHRY, SYGVKD. The CDR3 length is 13 residues. V gave up 8 bases and J gave up 6 bases, with 15 bases separating them. This CDR3 reads CAIGGVRPDTQYF. CDR3 bases: TGTGCCATCGGTGGGGTTCGGCCCGATACGCAGTATTTT.

In this sample, this clonotype turned up many times. The chain joins TRBV6-1 to TRBJ2-1; D remains ambiguous. The CDR3 extends over 15 amino acids. V lost 5 bases and J lost 4, with 15 bases in between. Germline values: CDR1 MNHNS, CDR2 SASEGT. DNA for the CDR3: TGTGCCAGCAGTACCAACCCCGCATTGTACAATGAGCAGTTCTTC. It is translated as CASSTNPALYNEQFF.

In its sample, this clonotype was seen a few times. V and J are TRBV27 and TRBJ2-3, with 14 bases identical to TRBD2. Germline assignment: CDR1 MNHEY and CDR2 SMNVEV (reference sequence). CDR3 length: 18 amino acids. Germline trimming cut 5 bases from V and 5 bases from J; bases unmatched to any gene: 12. The CDR3 loop reads CASSRVTSGRAVVDTQYF. In DNA, the CDR3 is TGTGCCAGCAGTCGAGTGACTAGCGGGAGGGCGGTGGTAGATACGCAGTATTTT.

Ten or more counts support this clonotype. The chain employs TRBV12-3 or TRBV12-4 and TRBJ2-7; D uncertain. The V end lost 2 bases, the J end lost 5 bases, and 22 bases lay between the germline ends. CDR3 length: 17 residues. CDR3 sequence: CASSLNRGAAGSHEQYF. The CDR3 nucleotides read TGTGCCAGCAGTTTAAACCGAGGTGCGGCCGGGTCCCACGAGCAGTACTTC.